The present TCR beta chain was sequenced within a study of PD-1 blockade in classical Hodgkin lymphoma. Whole-study context: Patients were infused with nivolumab 3 mg/kg every 2 weeks.

Trimming shortened V by 6 bases and J by 7 bases, and 7 bases separated the two germline ends. The CDR3 has 11 amino acids. The V gene's germline CDR1 is SGHAT and CDR2 FQNNGV. Clones were sequenced by immunoSEQ multiplex PCR, and TCRdb holds only the in-frame ones, with some missing. The repertoire has roughly 64,000 clones, roughly nine tenths of them found once; the top ten carry about 9.3%. Time point reported: cycle 4 day 1 (C4D1), after 5 to 7 weeks of nivolumab. With no exception, relapse followed autologous stem cell transplantation in all patients, and brentuximab vedotin exposure varied. The sequence was obtained from a human donor with classical Hodgkin lymphoma. The V gene is TRBV11-2, the J gene TRBJ2-1; D unresolved. Sequencing was performed on peripheral blood mononuclear cells (PBMCs), taken before the fourth cycle of nivolumab. The CDR3 coding sequence is TGTGCCAGCAGGATCGGGAATGAGCAGTTCTTC. Protein sequence: CASRIGNEQFF.